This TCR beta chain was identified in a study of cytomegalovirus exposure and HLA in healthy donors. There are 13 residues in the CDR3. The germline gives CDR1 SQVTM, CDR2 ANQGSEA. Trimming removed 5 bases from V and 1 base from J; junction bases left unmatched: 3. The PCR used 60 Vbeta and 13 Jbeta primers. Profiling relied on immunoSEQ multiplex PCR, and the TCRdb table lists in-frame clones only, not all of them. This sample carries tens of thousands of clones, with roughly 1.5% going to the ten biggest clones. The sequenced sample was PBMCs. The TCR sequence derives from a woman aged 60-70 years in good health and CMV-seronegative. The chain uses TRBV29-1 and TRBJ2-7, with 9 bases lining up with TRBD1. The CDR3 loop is CSVRTGASYEQYF. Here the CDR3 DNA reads TGCAGCGTTCGGACAGGGGCGTCCTACGAGCAGTACTTC.